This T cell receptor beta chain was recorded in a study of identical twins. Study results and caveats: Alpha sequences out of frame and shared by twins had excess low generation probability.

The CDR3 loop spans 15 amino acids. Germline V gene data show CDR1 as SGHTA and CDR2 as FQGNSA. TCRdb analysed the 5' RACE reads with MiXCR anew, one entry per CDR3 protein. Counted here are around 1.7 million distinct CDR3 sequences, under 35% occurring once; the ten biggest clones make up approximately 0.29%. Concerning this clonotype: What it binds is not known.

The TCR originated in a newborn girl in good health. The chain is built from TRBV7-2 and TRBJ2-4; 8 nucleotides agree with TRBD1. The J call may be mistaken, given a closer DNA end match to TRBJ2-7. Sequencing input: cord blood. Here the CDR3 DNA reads TGTGCCAGCAGCTTAGCGGACAGGGCCCACTACGAGCAGTACTTC. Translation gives CASSLADRAHYEQYF.